These 8 T cell receptor beta chains came from one sample sequenced in a study of CD8 T cells in Susac syndrome. Reverse transcription of about 0.5 to 1 ug RNA was carried out with random hexamers. One entry per CDR3 protein, called by TCRdb with MiXCR from the immunoSEQ multiplex PCR reads. In the table there are under 200,000 distinct CDR3 sequences, 94% of which are singletons. Source material: CD4+ T cells from PBMCs. The receptors were sampled from a human donor with Susac syndrome.

The chain combines TRBV3-1 with TRBJ2-2; TRBD2 is a possible D gene (6 bases). The ends were cut back, 7 bases at V and 5 bases at J, with 17 bases in the middle. CDR1 LGHDT and CDR2 YNNKEL come from the germline V gene (reference sequence). The CDR3 loop spans 15 amino acids. CDR3 DNA sequence: TGTGCCAGCACCCTGGAGCGGGTGGGGACCGGGGAGCTGTTTTTT. This encodes CASTLERVGTGELFF.

The V and J genes are TRBV20-1 and TRBJ2-3, with TRBD2 matching 8 bases. The CDR3 contains 13 residues. Trimming cost V 4 bases and J 3 bases; bases outside gene matches: 3. The germline V gene has CDR1 DFQATT and CDR2 SNEGSKA (reference sequence). CDR3 residues: CSANGGGTDTQYF. The CDR3 bases are TGCAGTGCTAACGGGGGGGGAACAGATACGCAGTATTTT.

This rearrangement joins TRBV3-1 to TRBJ2-7; 8 positions match TRBD1. The CDR3 spans 15 residues. Germline V gives CDR1 LGHDT, CDR2 YNNKEL (reference sequence). Trimming at V came to 5 bases and at J to 2 bases, leaving 8 bases not matched to a gene. This CDR3 is CASSSGQGDPYEQYF. CDR3 nucleotide sequence: TGTGCCAGCAGCTCAGGACAGGGAGACCCCTACGAGCAGTACTTC.

The chain carries TRBV6-5 and TRBJ2-7, with TRBD2 matching over 11 bases. Germline loops: CDR1 MNHEY, CDR2 SVGAGI. Trimming took 7 bases from V and 5 from J; bases not matched to a gene: 4. The CDR3 sequence is 13 residues long. CDR3 sequence: CASKLAGADEQYF. The CDR3 nucleotides are TGTGCCAGCAAACTAGCGGGGGCGGACGAGCAGTACTTC.

The rearrangement joins TRBV15 to TRBJ2-1; D could derive from TRBD1 or TRBD2 (5 bases each). With 5 bases removed from V and 2 bases from J, the gap between germline ends came to 19 bases. The CDR3 length is 17 residues. Germline loops: CDR1 LNHNV, CDR2 YYDKDF (reference sequence). CDR3 in amino acids: CATSAGKGTNAYNEQFF. The CDR3 DNA reads TGTGCCACCAGCGCAGGAAAAGGGACCAACGCCTACAATGAGCAGTTCTTC.

This clonotype was detected once. The chain uses TRBV2 and TRBJ2-7, with D tentatively TRBD1 or TRBD2 (6 bases each). This CDR3 region has 11 residues. CDR1 SNHLY and CDR2 FYNNEI come from the germline V gene. V lost 6 bases, J lost 6 bases, and 9 bases lay in between. The DNA of the CDR3 is TGTGCCAGCAGGACGGGGGCCGAGCAGTACTTC. Its translation is CASRTGAEQYF.

On this clonotype itself: Relative to the germline gene, one junction end is altered; a read error may explain this. V usage is TRBV12-3 or TRBV12-4 and J usage is TRBJ2-4; TRBD1 matches at 7 bases. The CDR3 has 13 residues. CDR3 sequence (DNA): TGTGCCAGCAGTTTGGAAACAGGGGCCCAGCAACACTTC. Its translation is CASSLETGAQQHF.

The gene calls are TRBV20-1 and TRBJ2-7; TRBD2 agrees at 7 bases. Germline V gene sequence: CDR1 DFQATT, CDR2 SNEGSKA (reference sequence). The junction had 12 bases not matched to a gene; V was cut back by 5 bases and J by 5 bases. The CDR3 extends over 14 amino acids. This chain's CDR3 is CSAVRLARSHEQYF. The CDR3 DNA sequence: TGCAGTGCTGTCAGACTAGCTCGAAGCCACGAGCAGTACTTC.